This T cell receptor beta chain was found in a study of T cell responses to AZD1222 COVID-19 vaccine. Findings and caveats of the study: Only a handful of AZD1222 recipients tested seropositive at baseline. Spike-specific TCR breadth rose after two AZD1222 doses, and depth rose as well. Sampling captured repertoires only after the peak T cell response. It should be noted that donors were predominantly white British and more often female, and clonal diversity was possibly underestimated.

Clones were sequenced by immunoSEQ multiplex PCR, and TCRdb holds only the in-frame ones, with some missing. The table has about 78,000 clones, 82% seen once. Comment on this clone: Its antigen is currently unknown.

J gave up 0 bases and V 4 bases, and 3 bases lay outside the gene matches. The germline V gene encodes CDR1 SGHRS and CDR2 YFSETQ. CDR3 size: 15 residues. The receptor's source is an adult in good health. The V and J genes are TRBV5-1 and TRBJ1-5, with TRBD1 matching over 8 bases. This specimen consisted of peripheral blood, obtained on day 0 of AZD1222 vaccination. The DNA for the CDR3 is TGCGCCAGCAGCGCGACAGGGGATAGCAATCAGCCCCAGCATTTT. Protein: CASSATGDSNQPQHF.